This TCR beta chain came from a study of blood T cell repertoires in COVID-19. V was clipped by 6 bases and J by 1 base, with 13 bases between them. CDR1 and CDR2 (germline): MNHEY, SVGAGI. CDR3 length: 15 amino acids. Profiling relied on immunoSEQ multiplex PCR, and the TCRdb table lists in-frame clones only, not all of them. The table lists approximately 230,000 clones, 85% to 90% of them singletons, with roughly 1.7% in the top ten. Participant reports of clinical history set cohort assignment. The V gene is TRBV6-5, the J gene TRBJ1-5; D is perhaps TRBD1 (6 bases). This clonotype was sampled from a man aged 40-55 years who had recovered from COVID-19. The sample taken for sequencing was PBMCs or T cells enriched from blood (not recorded which). The DNA for the CDR3 is TGTGCCAGCAGAGCCACCGGGACAAGCAATCAGCCCCAGCATTTT. As protein: CASRATGTSNQPQHF.